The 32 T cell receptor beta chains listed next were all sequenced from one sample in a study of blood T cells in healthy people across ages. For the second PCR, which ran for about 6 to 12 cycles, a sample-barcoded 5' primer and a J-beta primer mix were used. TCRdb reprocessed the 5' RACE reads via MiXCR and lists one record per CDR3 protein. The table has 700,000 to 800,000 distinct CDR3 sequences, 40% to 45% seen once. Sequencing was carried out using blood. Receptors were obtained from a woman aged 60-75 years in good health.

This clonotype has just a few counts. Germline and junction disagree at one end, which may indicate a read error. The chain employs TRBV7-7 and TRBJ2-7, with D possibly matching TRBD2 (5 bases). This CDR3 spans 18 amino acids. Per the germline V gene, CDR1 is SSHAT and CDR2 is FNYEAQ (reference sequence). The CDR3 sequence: CASSLDAQAGESSYEQYF. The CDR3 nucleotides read TGTGCTAGCAGCTTAGACGCTCAGGCCGGGGAGAGCTCCTACGAGCAGTACTTC.

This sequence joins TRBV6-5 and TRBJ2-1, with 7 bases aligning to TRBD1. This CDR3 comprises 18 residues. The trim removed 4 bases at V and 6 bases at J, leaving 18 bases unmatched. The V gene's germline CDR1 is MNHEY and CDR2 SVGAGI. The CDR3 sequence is CASSFNPTDRTNTNEQFF. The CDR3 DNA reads TGTGCCAGCAGTTTTAATCCTACGGACAGGACGAATACCAATGAGCAGTTCTTC.

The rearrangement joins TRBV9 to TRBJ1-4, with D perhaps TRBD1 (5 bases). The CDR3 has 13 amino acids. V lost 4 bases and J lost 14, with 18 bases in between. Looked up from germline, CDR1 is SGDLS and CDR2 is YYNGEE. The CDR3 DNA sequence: TGTGCCAGCAGCCCCATTATGGGGGGTCACCTGTTTTTT. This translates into CASSPIMGGHLFF.

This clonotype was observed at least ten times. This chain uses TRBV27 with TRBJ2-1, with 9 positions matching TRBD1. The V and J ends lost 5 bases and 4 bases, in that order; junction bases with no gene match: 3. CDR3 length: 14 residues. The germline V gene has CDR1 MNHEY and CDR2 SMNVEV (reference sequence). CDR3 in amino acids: CASSKDRGYNEQFF. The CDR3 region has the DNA TGTGCCAGCAGTAAGGACAGGGGTTACAATGAGCAGTTCTTC.

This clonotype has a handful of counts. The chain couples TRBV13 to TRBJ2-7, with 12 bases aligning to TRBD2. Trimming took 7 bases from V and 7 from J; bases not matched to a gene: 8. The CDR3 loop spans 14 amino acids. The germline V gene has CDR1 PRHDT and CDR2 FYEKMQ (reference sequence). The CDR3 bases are TGTGCCAGCACCCTACTAGCGGGGGGCTGGGAGCAGTACTTC. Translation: CASTLLAGGWEQYF.

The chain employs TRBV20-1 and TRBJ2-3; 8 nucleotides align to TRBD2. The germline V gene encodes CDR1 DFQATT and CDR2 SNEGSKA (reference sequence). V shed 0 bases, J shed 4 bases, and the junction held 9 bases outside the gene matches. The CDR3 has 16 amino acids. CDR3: CSARDRLLAGADTQYF. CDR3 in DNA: TGCAGTGCTAGAGATCGTCTCCTAGCGGGCGCAGATACGCAGTATTTT.

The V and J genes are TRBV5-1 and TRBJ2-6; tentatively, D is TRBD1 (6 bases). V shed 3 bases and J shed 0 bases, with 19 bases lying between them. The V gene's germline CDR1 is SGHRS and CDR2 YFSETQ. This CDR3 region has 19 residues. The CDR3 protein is CASSSLTGQLLSGANVLTF. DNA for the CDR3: TGCGCCAGCAGCTCTTTGACAGGTCAACTACTCTCTGGGGCCAACGTCCTGACTTTC.

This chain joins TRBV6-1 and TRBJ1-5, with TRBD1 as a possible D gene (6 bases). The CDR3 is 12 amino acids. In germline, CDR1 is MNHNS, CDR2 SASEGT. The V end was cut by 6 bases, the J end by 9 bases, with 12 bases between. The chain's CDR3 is CASRIQGWPQHF. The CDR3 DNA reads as TGTGCCAGCAGGATACAGGGATGGCCCCAGCATTTT.

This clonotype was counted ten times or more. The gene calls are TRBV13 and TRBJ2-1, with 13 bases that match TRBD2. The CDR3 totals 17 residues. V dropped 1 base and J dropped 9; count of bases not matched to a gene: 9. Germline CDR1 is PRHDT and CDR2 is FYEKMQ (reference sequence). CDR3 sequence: CASSLEPLAGGPGEQFF. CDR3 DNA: TGTGCCAGCAGCTTAGAGCCACTAGCGGGGGGGCCGGGTGAGCAGTTCTTC.

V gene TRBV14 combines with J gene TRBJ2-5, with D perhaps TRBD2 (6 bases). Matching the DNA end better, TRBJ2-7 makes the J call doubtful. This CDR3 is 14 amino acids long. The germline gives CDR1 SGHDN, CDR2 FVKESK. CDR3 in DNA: TGTGCCAGCAGCCAAGAGCGGGGCTTTAACGAGCAGTACTTC. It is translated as CASSQERGFNEQYF.

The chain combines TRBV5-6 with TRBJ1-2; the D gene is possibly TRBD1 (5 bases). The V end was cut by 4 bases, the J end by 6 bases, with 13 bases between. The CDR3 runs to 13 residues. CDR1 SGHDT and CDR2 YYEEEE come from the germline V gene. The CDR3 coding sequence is TGTGCCAGCAGCCTCCGTGGGGCCCATGGCTACACCTTC. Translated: CASSLRGAHGYTF.

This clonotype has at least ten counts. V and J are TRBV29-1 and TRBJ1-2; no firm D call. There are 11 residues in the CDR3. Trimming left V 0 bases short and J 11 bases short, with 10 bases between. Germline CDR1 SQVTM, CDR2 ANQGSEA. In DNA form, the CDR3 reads TGCAGCGTTGAAGAACAAACTCATTACACCTTC. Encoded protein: CSVEEQTHYTF.

The CDR3 DNA follows: TGTGCCAGCAGGATGACCTCCTCCTACGAGCAGTACTTC. The encoded protein is CASRMTSSYEQYF. J is TRBJ2-5 and V is TRBV6-5; D gene uncertain. The better agreement between TRBJ2-7 and the DNA end casts doubt on the J call. The length of the CDR3 is 13 residues. Germline loops: CDR1 MNHEY, CDR2 SVGAGI.

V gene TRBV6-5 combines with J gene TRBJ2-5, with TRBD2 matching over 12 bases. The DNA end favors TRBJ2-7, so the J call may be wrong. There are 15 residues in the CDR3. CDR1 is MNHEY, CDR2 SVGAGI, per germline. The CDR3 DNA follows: TGTGCCAGCGGACTAGCGGGGAACCCTCCCTACGAGCAGTACTTC. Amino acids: CASGLAGNPPYEQYF.

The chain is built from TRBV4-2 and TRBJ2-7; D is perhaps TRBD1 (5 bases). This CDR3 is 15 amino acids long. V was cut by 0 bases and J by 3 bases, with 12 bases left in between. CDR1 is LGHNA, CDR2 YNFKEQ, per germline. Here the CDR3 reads CASSQDQGRVYEQYF. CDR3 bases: TGTGCCAGCAGCCAAGACCAGGGTAGGGTCTACGAGCAGTACTTC.

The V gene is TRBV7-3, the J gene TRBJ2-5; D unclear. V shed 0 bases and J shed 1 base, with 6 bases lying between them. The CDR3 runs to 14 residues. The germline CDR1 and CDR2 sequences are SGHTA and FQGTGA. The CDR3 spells CASSLTGRQETQYF. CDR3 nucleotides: TGTGCCAGCAGCTTAACAGGACGCCAAGAGACCCAGTACTTC.

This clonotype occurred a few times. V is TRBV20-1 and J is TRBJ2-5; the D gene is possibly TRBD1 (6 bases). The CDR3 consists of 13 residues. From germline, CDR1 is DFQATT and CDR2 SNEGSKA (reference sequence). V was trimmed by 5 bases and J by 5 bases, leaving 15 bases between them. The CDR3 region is CSAGRTAQETQYF. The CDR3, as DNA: TGCAGTGCTGGCCGGACAGCCCAGGAGACCCAGTACTTC.

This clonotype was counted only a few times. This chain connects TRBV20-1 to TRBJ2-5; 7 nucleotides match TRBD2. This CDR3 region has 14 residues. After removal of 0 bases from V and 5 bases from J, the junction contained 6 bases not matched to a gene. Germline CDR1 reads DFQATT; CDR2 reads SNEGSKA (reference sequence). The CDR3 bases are TGCAGTGCTAGAGATGGGGGGGTGAGGGAGACCCAGTACTTC. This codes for CSARDGGVRETQYF.

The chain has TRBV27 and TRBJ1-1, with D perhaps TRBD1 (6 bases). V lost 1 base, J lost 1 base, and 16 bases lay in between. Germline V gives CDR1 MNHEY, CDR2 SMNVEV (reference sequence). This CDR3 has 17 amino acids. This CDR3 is CASSLWAGVRGNTEAFF. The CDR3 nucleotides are TGTGCCAGCAGTTTATGGGCAGGGGTAAGGGGGAACACTGAAGCTTTCTTT.

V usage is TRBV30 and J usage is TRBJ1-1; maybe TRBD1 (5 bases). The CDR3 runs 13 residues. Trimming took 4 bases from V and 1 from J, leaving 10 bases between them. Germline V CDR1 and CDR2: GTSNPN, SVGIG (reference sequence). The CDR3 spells CAWTRTQNTEAFF. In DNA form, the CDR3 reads TGTGCCTGGACGAGGACACAGAACACTGAAGCTTTCTTT.

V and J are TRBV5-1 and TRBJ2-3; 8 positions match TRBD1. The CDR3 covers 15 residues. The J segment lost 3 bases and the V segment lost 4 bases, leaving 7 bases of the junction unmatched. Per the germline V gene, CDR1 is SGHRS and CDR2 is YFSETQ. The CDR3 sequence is CASSPEDRATDTQYF. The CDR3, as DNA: TGCGCCAGCAGCCCAGAGGACAGGGCGACAGATACGCAGTATTTT.

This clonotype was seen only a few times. The chain's CDR3 is CASSLSNAYNEQFF. DNA of the CDR3: TGTGCCAGCAGTTTGAGTAATGCCTACAATGAGCAGTTCTTC. This chain joins TRBV27 and TRBJ2-1; D is uncertain. With 3 bases removed from V and 2 bases from J, the gap between germline ends came to 8 bases. The CDR3 totals 14 residues. CDR1 is MNHEY, CDR2 SMNVEV, per germline (reference sequence).

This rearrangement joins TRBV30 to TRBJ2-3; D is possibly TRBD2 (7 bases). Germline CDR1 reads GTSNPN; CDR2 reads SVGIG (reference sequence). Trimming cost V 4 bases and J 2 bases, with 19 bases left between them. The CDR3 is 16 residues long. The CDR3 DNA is TGTGCCTGGACCCTAAGTGGGGGGGGGCTCACAGATACGCAGTATTTT. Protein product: CAWTLSGGGLTDTQYF.

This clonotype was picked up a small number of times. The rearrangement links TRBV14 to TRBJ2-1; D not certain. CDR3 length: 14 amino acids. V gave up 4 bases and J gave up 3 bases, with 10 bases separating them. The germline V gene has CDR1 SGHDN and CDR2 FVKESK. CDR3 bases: TGTGCCAGCAGCCCCTTGGCAATCTACAATGAGCAGTTCTTC. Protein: CASSPLAIYNEQFF.

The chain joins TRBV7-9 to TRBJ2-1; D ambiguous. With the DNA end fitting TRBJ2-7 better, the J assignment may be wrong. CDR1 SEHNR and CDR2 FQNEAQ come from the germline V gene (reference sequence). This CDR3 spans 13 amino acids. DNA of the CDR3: TGTGCCACCCCCGCTCCTACCTACAATGAGCAGTACTTC. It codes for CATPAPTYNEQYF.

CDR3 sequence reads: CASSLGRKQETQYF. In DNA form, the CDR3 reads TGTGCCAGCAGTTTGGGGCGGAAACAAGAGACCCAGTACTTC. This rearrangement joins TRBV27 to TRBJ2-5, with D possibly matching TRBD1 (5 bases). Deletions cut 3 bases from V and 2 bases from J, with 10 bases between. Germline CDR1 and CDR2: MNHEY and SMNVEV (reference sequence). The CDR3 is 14 residues long.

The DNA for the CDR3 is TGTGCCAGCAGCCGGACCGGGACAGGGGTAGGCTACACCTTC. The encoded protein is CASSRTGTGVGYTF. The gene calls are TRBV7-8 and TRBJ1-2; 10 nucleotides agree with TRBD1. Germline trimming cut 5 bases from V and 8 bases from J; bases unmatched to any gene: 8. CDR3 length equals 14 residues. The germline CDR1 and CDR2 sequences are SGHVS and FQNEAQ.

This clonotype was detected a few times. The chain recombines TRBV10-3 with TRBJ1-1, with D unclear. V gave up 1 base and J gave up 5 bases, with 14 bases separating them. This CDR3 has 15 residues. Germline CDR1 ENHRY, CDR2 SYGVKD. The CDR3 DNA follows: TGTGCCATCAGTGAGTACGATAAGGCCTGGACTGAAGCTTTCTTT. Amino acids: CAISEYDKAWTEAFF.

The CDR3 region is CASSQDVGAWQPQHF. The DNA of the CDR3 is TGTGCCAGCAGCCAAGATGTGGGGGCCTGGCAGCCCCAGCATTTT. The gene calls are TRBV4-2 and TRBJ1-5; D is perhaps TRBD1 (6 bases). The CDR3 is made up of 15 amino acids. CDR1 LGHNA and CDR2 YNFKEQ come from the germline V gene. Trimming pared 0 bases from V and 7 bases from J, leaving 13 bases between.

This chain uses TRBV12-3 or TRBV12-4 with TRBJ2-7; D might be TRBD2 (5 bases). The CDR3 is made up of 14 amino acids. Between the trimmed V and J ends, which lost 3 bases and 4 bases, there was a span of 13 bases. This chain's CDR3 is CASSLRAVKYEQYF. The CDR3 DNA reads TGTGCCAGCAGTTTGAGGGCCGTAAAGTACGAGCAGTACTTC.

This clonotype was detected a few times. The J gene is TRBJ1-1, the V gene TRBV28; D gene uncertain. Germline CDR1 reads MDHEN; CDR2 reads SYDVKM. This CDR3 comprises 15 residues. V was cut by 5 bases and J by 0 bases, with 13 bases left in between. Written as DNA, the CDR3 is TGTGCCAGCAGTATCCTCCGGGCCTTGAACACTGAAGCTTTCTTT. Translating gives CASSILRALNTEAFF.

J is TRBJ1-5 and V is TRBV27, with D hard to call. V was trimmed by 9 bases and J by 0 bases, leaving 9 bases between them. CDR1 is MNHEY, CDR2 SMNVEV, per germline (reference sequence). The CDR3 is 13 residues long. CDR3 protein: CARGSCSNQPQHF. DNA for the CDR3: TGTGCCAGGGGGAGCTGTAGCAATCAGCCCCAGCATTTT.